These T cell receptor beta chains were read from a single sample in a study of identical twins. MiXCR, run by TCRdb on the 5' RACE reads, gives a single entry per CDR3 protein. Among 690,000 or so distinct CDR3 sequences listed, 8.5% to 9% were seen once. A further study also used this sample, focusing on yellow fever vaccine responses in identical twins.

Sequenced material: PBMCs. These receptors all stem from a young woman in good health. The conserved cysteine and the conserved F or W are not part of the CDR3 here. Each record gives: J gene, V gene, CDR3 protein.

j_gene: TRBJ2-7; v_gene: TRBV7-2; CDR3aa: ASSYVSSYEQY
j_gene: TRBJ2-7; v_gene: TRBV7-2; CDR3aa: ASSLVASEYEQY
j_gene: TRBJ2-7; v_gene: TRBV10-1; CDR3aa: ASSERRQGPVQY
j_gene: TRBJ2-6; v_gene: TRBV28; CDR3aa: ASSLLGRGLSGANVLT
j_gene: TRBJ2-3; v_gene: TRBV6-1; CDR3aa: ASRTGVGEADTQY
j_gene: TRBJ2-7; v_gene: TRBV29-1; CDR3aa: SVGTGKSEQY
j_gene: TRBJ1-1; v_gene: TRBV12-3/TRBV12-4; CDR3aa: ASSFAVSAEAF
j_gene: TRBJ2-1; v_gene: TRBV7-2; CDR3aa: ASSRTGWGNEQF
j_gene: TRBJ2-2; v_gene: TRBV12-3/TRBV12-4; CDR3aa: ACSLWLSEKGKNTGELF
j_gene: TRBJ2-1; v_gene: TRBV29-1; CDR3aa: SVEVGTGDGEQF
j_gene: TRBJ2-4; v_gene: TRBV12-3/TRBV12-4; CDR3aa: ASSLEPRVSAKNIQY
j_gene: TRBJ1-4; v_gene: TRBV2; CDR3aa: ASSGTGANEKLF
j_gene: TRBJ2-7; v_gene: TRBV4-2; CDR3aa: ASSQDVGGGLSYEQY
j_gene: TRBJ2-5; v_gene: TRBV5-1; CDR3aa: ASSLGLAGVYQETQY
j_gene: TRBJ2-3; v_gene: TRBV7-2; CDR3aa: ASSSRGGRGADTQY
j_gene: TRBJ2-3; v_gene: TRBV7-2; CDR3aa: ASRLPGLSTDTQY
j_gene: TRBJ2-7; v_gene: TRBV20-1; CDR3aa: SALEAGVSYEQY
j_gene: TRBJ2-7; v_gene: TRBV9; CDR3aa: ASSVVPSSYEQY
j_gene: TRBJ2-7; v_gene: TRBV3-1; CDR3aa: ASSQGLPYEQY
j_gene: TRBJ2-3; v_gene: TRBV3-1; CDR3aa: ASSHLDSGTDTQY
j_gene: TRBJ1-2; v_gene: TRBV7-2; CDR3aa: ASSLTPEGPGYT
j_gene: TRBJ2-5; v_gene: TRBV4-1; CDR3aa: ASSQPRRQVQETQY
j_gene: TRBJ2-3; v_gene: TRBV7-6; CDR3aa: ASSLTVAGTDTQY
j_gene: TRBJ2-7; v_gene: TRBV5-1; CDR3aa: ASSLIGGELGEQY
j_gene: TRBJ2-7; v_gene: TRBV6-5; CDR3aa: ASSYSAGGPYEQY
j_gene: TRBJ2-3; v_gene: TRBV6-2/TRBV6-3; CDR3aa: ASSRPRDGFTDTQY
j_gene: TRBJ2-4; v_gene: TRBV27; CDR3aa: ASSPQRGAKNIQY
j_gene: TRBJ2-7; v_gene: TRBV5-1; CDR3aa: ASSPRLTGGNHEQY